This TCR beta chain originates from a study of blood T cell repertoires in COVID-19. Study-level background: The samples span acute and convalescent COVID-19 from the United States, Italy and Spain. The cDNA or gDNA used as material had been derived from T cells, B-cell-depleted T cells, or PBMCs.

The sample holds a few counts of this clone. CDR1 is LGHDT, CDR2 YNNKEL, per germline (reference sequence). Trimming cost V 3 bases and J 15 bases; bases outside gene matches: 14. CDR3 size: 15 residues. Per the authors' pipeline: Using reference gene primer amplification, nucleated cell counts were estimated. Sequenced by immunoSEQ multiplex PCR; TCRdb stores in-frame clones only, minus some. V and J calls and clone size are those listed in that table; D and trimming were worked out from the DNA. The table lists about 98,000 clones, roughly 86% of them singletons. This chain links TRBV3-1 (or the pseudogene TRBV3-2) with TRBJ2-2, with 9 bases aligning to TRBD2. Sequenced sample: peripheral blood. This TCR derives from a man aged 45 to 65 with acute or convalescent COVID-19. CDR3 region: CASSQKGTSPFKVFF. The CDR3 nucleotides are TGTGCCAGCAGCCAGAAGGGGACTAGCCCTTTCAAGGTGTTTTTT.